The clone carrying this T cell receptor beta chain was recorded once. This entry belongs to a study of T cell changes during pregnancy in multiple sclerosis. The assay was immunoSEQ multiplex PCR, and TCRdb's table has in-frame clones only and misses some. The table includes approximately 52,000 clones, roughly 92% detected once. Deletions cut 0 bases from V and 1 base from J, with 17 bases between. Looked up from germline, CDR1 is SGHTA and CDR2 is FQGTGA. This CDR3 has 18 amino acids. V gene TRBV7-3 combines with J gene TRBJ2-3, with a possible D match to TRBD2 (5 bases). The clonotype comes from a female donor with multiple sclerosis, enrolled in a pregnancy study. The starting material was CD4+ T cells from peripheral blood mononuclear cells, obtained in the third trimester of pregnancy. The CDR3 DNA reads as TGTGCCAGCAGCTTAACGGGCCGCGGGCCAGAAGGCACAGATACGCAGTATTTT. Amino acids: CASSLTGRGPEGTDTQYF.